This T cell receptor beta chain was sequenced during a study of Ad26.COV2.S vaccination and SARS-CoV-2 variants. Clones were read by immunoSEQ multiplex PCR, and TCRdb kept only the in-frame ones, dropping some. The table lists 450,000 to 550,000 clones, roughly nine tenths of them singletons, with 1.7% in the top ten. Broader study findings: Recipients given vaccine exceeded placebo recipients in spike-specific TCR breadth.

In the case of this clone: The antigen is not known.

Regarding treatment: 15 to 20 received Ad26.COV2.S at low or high dose, single or two shots; a few received placebo; per-sample allocation not given. It was on day 63 after the first vaccine or placebo injection that samples were taken. The V gene's germline CDR1 is LGHDT and CDR2 YNNKEL (reference sequence). V shed 3 bases and J shed 0 bases, with 8 bases lying between them. The CDR3 is made up of 14 amino acids. The chain combines TRBV3-1 (or the pseudogene TRBV3-2) with TRBJ1-1; unclear D gene. The material sequenced was peripheral blood, taken in a trial of Ad26.COV2.S vaccine versus placebo. The clonotype originates from a person between 18 and 59 years old who received the Ad26.COV2.S COVID-19 vaccine or a placebo. In nucleotides, the CDR3 is TGTGCCAGCAGCCAGGTCCAGATGAACACTGAAGCTTTCTTT. It yields the protein CASSQVQMNTEAFF.